These T cell receptor beta chains were read from a single sample in a study of monozygotic twins with inflammatory bowel disease. After re-calling the 5' RACE reads, TCRdb lists one entry per CDR3 protein, DNA absent. This sample contains some 450,000 distinct CDR3 sequences. The material sequenced was blood. The receptors originated from a human donor with ulcerative colitis or Crohn's disease, or a healthy co-twin of an affected twin (not recorded which). The CDR3 runs from the conserved cysteine through the conserved F or W.

CDR3	V	J	length
CASSLRVGGLNEQYF	TRBV7-9	TRBJ2-7	15
CASTVEGQGGYTF	TRBV5-1	TRBJ1-2	13
CASTIGETQYF	TRBV12-3/TRBV12-4	TRBJ2-5	11
CASSLGVGGGQPQHF	TRBV11-2	TRBJ1-5	15
CASSPPAGWTLKGNEQFF	TRBV18	TRBJ2-1	18
CSARDSPGTEPYNEQFF	TRBV20-1	TRBJ2-1	17
CASSSGLATYF	TRBV7-6	TRBJ2-7	11
CSAIQGSATEAFF	TRBV20-1	TRBJ1-1	13
CASSLGGGGDNEQFF	TRBV7-3	TRBJ2-1	15
CAWGGPLGQPQHF	TRBV30	TRBJ1-5	13
CASSSHPANTEAFF	TRBV7-2	TRBJ1-1	14
CASSTQRTANTGELFF	TRBV4-1	TRBJ2-2	16
CSAQDRAEEKLFF	TRBV20-1	TRBJ1-4	13
CASSRDTYNEKLFF	TRBV5-1	TRBJ1-4	14
CASSQGWIAGVGNEQFF	TRBV4-1	TRBJ2-1	17
CASSPRDDYEQYF	TRBV13	TRBJ2-7	13